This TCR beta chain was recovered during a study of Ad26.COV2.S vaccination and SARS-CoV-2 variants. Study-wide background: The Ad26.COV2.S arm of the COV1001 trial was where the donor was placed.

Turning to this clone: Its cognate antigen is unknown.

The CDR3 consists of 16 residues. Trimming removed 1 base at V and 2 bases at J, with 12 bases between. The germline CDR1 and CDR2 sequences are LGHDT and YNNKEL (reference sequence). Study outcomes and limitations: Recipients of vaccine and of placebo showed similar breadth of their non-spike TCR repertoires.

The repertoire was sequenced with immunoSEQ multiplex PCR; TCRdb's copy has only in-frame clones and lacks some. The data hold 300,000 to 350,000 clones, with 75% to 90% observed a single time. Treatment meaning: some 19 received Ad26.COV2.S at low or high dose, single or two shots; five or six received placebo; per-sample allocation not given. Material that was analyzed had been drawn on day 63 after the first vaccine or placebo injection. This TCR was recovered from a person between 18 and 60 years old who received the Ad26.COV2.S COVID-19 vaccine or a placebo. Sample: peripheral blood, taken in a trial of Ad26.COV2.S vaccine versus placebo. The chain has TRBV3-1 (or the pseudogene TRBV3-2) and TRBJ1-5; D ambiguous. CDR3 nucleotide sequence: TGTGCCAGCAGCCAAGGCCTCACCCGGGGCAATCAGCCCCAGCATTTT. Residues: CASSQGLTRGNQPQHF.